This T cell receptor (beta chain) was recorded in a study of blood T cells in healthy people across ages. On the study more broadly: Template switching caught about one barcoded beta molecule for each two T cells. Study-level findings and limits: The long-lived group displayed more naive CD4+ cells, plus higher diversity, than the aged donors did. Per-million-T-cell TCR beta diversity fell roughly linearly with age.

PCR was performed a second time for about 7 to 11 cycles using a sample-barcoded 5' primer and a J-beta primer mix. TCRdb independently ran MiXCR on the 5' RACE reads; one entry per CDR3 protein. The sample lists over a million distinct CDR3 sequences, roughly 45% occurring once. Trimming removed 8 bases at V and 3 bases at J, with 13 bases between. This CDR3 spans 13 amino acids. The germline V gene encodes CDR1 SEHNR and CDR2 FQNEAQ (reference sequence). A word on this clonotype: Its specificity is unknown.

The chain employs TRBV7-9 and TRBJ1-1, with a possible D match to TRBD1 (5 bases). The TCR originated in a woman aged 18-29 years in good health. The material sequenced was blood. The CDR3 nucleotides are TGTGCCAGCTTATTGGGGGGGTACACTGAAGCTTTCTTT. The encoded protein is CASLLGGYTEAFF.